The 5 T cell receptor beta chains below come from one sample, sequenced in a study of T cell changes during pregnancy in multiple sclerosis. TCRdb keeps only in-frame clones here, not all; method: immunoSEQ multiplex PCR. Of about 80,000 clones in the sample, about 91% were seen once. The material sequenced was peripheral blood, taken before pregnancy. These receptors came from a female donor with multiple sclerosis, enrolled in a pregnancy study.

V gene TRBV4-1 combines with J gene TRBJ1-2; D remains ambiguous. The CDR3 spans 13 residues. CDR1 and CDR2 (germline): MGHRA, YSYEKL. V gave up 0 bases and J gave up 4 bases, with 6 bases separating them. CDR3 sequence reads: CASSQEVGYGYTF. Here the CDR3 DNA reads TGCGCCAGCAGCCAAGAAGTCGGCTATGGCTACACCTTC.

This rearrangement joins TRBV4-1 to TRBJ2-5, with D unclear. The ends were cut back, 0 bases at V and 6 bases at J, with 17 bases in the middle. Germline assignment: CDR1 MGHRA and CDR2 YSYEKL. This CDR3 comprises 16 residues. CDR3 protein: CASSQDDTRPLQTQYF. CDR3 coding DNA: TGCGCCAGCAGCCAAGATGACACCCGCCCTCTCCAGACCCAGTACTTC.

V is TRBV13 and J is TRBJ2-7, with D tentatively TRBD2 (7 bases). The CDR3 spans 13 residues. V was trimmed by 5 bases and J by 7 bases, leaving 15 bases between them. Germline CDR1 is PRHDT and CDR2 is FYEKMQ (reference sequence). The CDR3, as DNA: TGTGCCAGCAGCGTGGGAGGGGGGACGGAGCAGTACTTC. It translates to CASSVGGGTEQYF.

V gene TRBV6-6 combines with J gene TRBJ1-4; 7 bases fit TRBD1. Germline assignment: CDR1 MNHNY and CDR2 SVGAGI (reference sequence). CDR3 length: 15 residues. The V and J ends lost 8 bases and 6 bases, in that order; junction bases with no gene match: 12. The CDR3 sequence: CASRDLGGGDEKLFF. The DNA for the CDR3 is TGTGCCAGCCGAGATCTAGGGGGCGGGGATGAAAAACTGTTTTTT.

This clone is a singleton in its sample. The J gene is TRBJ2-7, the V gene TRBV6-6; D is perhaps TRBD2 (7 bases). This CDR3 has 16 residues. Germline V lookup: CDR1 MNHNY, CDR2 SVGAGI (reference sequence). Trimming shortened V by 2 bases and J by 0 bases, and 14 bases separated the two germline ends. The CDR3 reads CASSYPGAGVSYEQYF. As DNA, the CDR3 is TGTGCCAGCAGTTACCCGGGGGCGGGGGTCTCCTACGAGCAGTACTTC.